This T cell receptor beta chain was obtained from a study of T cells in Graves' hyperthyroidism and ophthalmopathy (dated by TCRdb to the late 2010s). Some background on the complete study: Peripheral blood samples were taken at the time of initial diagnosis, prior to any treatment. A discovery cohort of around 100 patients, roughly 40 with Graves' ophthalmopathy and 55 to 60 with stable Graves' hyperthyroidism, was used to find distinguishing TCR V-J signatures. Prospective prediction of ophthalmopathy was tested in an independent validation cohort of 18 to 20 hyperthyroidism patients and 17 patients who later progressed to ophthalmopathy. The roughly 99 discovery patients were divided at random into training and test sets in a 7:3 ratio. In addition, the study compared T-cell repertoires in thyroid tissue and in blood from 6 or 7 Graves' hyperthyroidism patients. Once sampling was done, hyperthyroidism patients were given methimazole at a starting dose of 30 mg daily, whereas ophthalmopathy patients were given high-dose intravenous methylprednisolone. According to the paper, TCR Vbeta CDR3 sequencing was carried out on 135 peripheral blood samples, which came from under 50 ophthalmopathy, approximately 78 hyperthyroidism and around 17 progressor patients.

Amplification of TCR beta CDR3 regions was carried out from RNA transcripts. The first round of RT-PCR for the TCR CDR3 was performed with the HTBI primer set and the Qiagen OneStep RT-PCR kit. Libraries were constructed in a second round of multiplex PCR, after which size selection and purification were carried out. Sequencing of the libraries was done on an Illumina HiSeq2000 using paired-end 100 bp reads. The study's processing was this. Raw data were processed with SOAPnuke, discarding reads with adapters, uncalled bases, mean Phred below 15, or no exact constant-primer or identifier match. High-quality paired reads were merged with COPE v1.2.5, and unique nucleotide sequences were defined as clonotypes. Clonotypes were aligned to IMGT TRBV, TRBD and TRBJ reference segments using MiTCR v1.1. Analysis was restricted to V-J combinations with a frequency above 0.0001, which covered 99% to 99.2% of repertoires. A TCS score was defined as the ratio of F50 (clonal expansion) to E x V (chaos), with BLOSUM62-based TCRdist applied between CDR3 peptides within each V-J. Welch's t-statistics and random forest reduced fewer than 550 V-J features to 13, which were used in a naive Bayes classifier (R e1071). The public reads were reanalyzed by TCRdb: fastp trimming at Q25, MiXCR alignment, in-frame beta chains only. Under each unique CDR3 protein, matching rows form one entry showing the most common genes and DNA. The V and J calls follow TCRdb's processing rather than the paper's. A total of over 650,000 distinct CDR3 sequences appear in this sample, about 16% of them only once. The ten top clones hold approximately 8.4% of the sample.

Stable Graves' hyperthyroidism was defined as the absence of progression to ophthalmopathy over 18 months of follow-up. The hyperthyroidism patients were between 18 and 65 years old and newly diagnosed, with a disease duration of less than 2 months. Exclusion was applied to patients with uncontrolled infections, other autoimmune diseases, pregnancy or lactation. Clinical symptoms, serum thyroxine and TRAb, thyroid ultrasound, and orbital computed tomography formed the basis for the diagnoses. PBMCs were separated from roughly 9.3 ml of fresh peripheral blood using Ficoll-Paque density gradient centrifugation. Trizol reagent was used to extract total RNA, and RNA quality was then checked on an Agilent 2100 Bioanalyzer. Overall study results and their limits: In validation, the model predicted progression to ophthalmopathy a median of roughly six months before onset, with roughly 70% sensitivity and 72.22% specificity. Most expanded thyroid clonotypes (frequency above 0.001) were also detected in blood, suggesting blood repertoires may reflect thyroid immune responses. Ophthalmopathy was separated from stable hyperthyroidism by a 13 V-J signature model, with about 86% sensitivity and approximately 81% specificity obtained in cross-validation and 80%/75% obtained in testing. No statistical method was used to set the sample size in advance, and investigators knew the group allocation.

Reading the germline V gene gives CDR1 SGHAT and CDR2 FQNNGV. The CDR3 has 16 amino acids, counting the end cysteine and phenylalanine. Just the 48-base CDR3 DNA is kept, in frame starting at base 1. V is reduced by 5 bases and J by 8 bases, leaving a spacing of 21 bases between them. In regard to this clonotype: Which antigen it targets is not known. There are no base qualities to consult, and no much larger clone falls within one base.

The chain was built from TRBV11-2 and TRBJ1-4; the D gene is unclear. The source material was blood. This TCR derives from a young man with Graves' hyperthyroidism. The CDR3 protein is CASSPTRTPPSEKLFF. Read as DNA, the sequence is TGTGCCAGCAGCCCTACCCGGACTCCACCCTCGGAAAAACTGTTTTTT.